The clone carrying this TCR beta chain showed up just once. As yet, its antigen is unknown. The entry originates in a study of cytomegalovirus exposure and HLA in healthy donors. Study conclusions and caveats: In vitro checks showed that a few CMV-associated chains really do target CMV antigens. Researchers reported in a later analysis that common viral pathogens appeared linked to several top clusters.

With V trimmed by 3 bases and J by 0 bases, 8 bases remained unmatched. CDR3 size: 16 residues. Germline CDR1 reads SGHRS; CDR2 reads YFSETQ. A multiplex PCR was run with 60 Vbeta primers and 13 Jbeta primers. Profiling relied on immunoSEQ multiplex PCR, and the TCRdb table lists in-frame clones only, not all of them. Of approximately 210,000 clones listed, about four fifths were seen once; the top ten hold approximately 1.5%. This sequence was found in a girl aged 5-17 years in good health and CMV-seropositive. The chain is built from TRBV5-1 and TRBJ2-7, with 8 bases fitting TRBD1. The source material was PBMCs. This CDR3 reads CASSSQAGTGSYEQYF. For the CDR3, the DNA is TGCGCCAGCAGCTCGCAGGCCGGGACAGGCTCCTACGAGCAGTACTTC. Variable domain in full (rest from reference TRBV5-1 and TRBJ2-7): KAGVTQTPRYLIKTRGQQVTLSCSPISGHRSVSWYQQTPGQGLQFLFEYFSETQRNKGNFPGRFSGRQFSNSRSEMNVSTLELGDSALYLCASSSQAGTGSYEQYFGPGTRLTVT.